Listed here are 8 T cell receptor beta chains from one sample, sequenced in a study of CD8 T cells in ankylosing spondylitis. Study results and limitations: Characteristic of ankylosing spondylitis blood, it appeared, was a TCR beta motif comprising 7 to 9 highly homologous variants.

TCRdb processed the 5' RACE reads anew with MiXCR; each CDR3 protein has one entry. The data show fewer than 450,000 distinct CDR3 sequences, with about 15% seen just once and about 0.94% held by the top ten. Their antigens remain unidentified. The specimen sequenced was blood, either unsorted or a sorted T cell fraction (not recorded which). These receptors all stem from a male donor with ankylosing spondylitis.

This clonotype was observed at least ten times. The chain combines TRBV20-1 with TRBJ2-3; 10 bases are a match to TRBD2. The V segment lost 3 bases and the J segment 2 bases; nucleotides outside the gene matches: 11. The CDR3 sequence is 17 residues long. CDR1 DFQATT and CDR2 SNEGSKA come from the germline V gene (reference sequence). This CDR3 is CSARIQLLAGPTDTQYF. CDR3 nucleotide sequence: TGCAGTGCTAGGATCCAACTACTAGCGGGACCCACAGATACGCAGTATTTT.

The chain employs TRBV2 and TRBJ1-2, with a weak D call TRBD1 (5 bases). CDR1 SNHLY and CDR2 FYNNEI come from the germline V gene. The V end was cut by 3 bases, the J end by 7 bases, with 15 bases between. The CDR3 consists of 14 residues. CDR3 region: CASSDLGRLLGYTF. CDR3 coding DNA: TGTGCCAGCAGTGACCTGGGGCGACTCCTTGGCTACACCTTC.

J is TRBJ1-5 and V is TRBV11-3; tentative D call: TRBD1 (5 bases). Trimming pared 5 bases from V and 6 bases from J, leaving 17 bases between. The CDR3 loop spans 15 amino acids. Germline loops: CDR1 SGHNT, CDR2 YENEEA. Here the CDR3 DNA reads TGTGCCAGCAGCCTGGGGGGGGGTTCGGGTCAGCCCCAGCATTTT. It is translated as CASSLGGGSGQPQHF.

A word on this clonotype: A much larger clone lies one base from this, so it may be a read error. The chain couples TRBV29-1 to TRBJ1-1; tentative D call: TRBD1 (6 bases). The germline gives CDR1 SQVTM, CDR2 ANQGSEA. This CDR3 contains 13 residues. Trimming shortened V by 4 bases and J by 3 bases, and 12 bases separated the two germline ends. This CDR3 is CSVAEGGYTEAFF. The CDR3 DNA is TGCAGCGTTGCAGAGGGGGGGTACACTGAAGCTTTCTTT.

The CDR3 spells CASSLTAGPNNEQFF. The CDR3 DNA reads as TGCGCCAGCAGCTTGACTGCTGGCCCCAACAATGAGCAGTTCTTC. The chain combines TRBV5-1 with TRBJ2-1, with D hard to call. Trimming stripped 1 base from V and 5 bases from J, with 13 bases between. The CDR3 consists of 15 residues. The germline V gene has CDR1 SGHRS and CDR2 YFSETQ.

J is TRBJ2-7 and V is TRBV18; 8 bases are shared with TRBD2. The germline CDR1 and CDR2 sequences are KGHSH and LQKENI. This CDR3 is 15 amino acids long. V dropped 1 base and J dropped 5; count of bases not matched to a gene: 7. DNA for the CDR3: TGTGCCAGCTCACCACAGTCCAGCGGGAGTAACGAGCAGTACTTC. It codes for CASSPQSSGSNEQYF.

V gene TRBV28 combines with J gene TRBJ2-7, with D possibly TRBD1 on 6 matching bases. CDR1 is MDHEN, CDR2 SYDVKM, per germline. Trimming took 5 bases from V and 2 from J, leaving 10 bases between them. This CDR3 comprises 13 residues. The CDR3, as DNA: TGTGCCAGCAGTCCGGGACAACCCTACGAGCAGTACTTC. Amino acid sequence: CASSPGQPYEQYF.

This clonotype has just a few counts. The V gene is TRBV25-1, the J gene TRBJ2-2; D perhaps matches TRBD2 (6 bases). Germline V CDR1 and CDR2: MGHDK, SYGVNS. Trimming left V 7 bases short and J 6 bases short, with 15 bases between. This CDR3 contains 14 residues. The CDR3 reads CASTSPRGSGELFF. Here the CDR3 DNA reads TGTGCCAGCACATCGCCCCGGGGGTCCGGGGAGCTGTTTTTT.